The T cell receptor beta chain under discussion was sequenced for a study of spatial heterogeneity in lung cancer. Study-wide results and limits: In tumors, expanded intratumoral alpha and beta TCR counts tracked mutation counts.

CDR3 length: 14 amino acids. Unmatched junction bases numbered 5, after V lost 5 bases and J lost 5 bases. Germline values: CDR1 SGHRS, CDR2 YFSETQ. TCRdb used MiXCR to reprocess the 5' RACE reads, holding one entry per CDR3 protein. The sample consists of over 15,000 distinct CDR3 sequences, 5.5% to 8.5% of them appearing once. Time point defined: sample taken at primary tumor resection. About this clonotype: Its antigen is unknown.

The TCR originated in a female donor with early-stage non-small cell lung cancer. V and J are TRBV5-1 and TRBJ2-5, with TRBD1 matching over 11 bases. The sample here was lung tumor tissue, taken at surgery. The CDR3 loop is CASSRTGGGETQYF. In DNA, the CDR3 is TGCGCCAGCAGTCGGACAGGGGGCGGGGAGACCCAGTACTTC.